The next 28 T cell receptor beta chains were all read from a single sample in a study of OX40 agonist ivuxolimab in advanced cancers. TCRdb's table, derived via immunoSEQ multiplex PCR, lists solely in-frame clones and lacks some. The sample includes tens of thousands of clones, roughly nine tenths of them seen just once. The material sequenced was CD4+ or CD8+ T cells sorted from blood, taken in a trial of the OX40 agonist ivuxolimab. These receptors were collected from an adult with an advanced solid tumor such as melanoma, head and neck, liver or kidney cancer.

The J gene is TRBJ1-1, the V gene TRBV5-1; D remains unclear. V lost 0 bases, J lost 6 bases, and 12 bases lay in between. The CDR3 is 14 residues long. Germline CDR1 is SGHRS and CDR2 is YFSETQ. The CDR3 nucleotides read TGCGCCAGCAGCTTGGACGGGTTAGCTTCTGAAGCTTTCTTT. Its translation: CASSLDGLASEAFF.

The rearrangement links TRBV18 to TRBJ2-1; D remains unclear. Germline CDR1 is KGHSH and CDR2 is LQKENI. Trimming shortened V by 6 bases and J by 0 bases, and 12 bases separated the two germline ends. CDR3 length equals 15 residues. The CDR3 DNA is TGTGCCAGCTCGCTAGGAGAGAGCTCCTACAATGAGCAGTTCTTC. This codes for CASSLGESSYNEQFF.

The chain uses TRBV18 and TRBJ1-2; D not certain. Germline CDR1 reads KGHSH; CDR2 reads LQKENI. Trimming took off 0 bases at V and 8 bases at J, with 10 bases between the two ends. This CDR3 is 13 amino acids long. CDR3 amino acids: CASSPPSRDGYTF. Written as DNA, the CDR3 is TGTGCCAGCTCACCACCAAGTAGAGACGGCTACACCTTC.

The CDR3 DNA reads as TGTGCCACCAGCAGAGCCACGAGGGGTGAGCAGTACTTC. Residues: CATSRATRGEQYF. This rearrangement joins TRBV15 to TRBJ2-7; either TRBD1 or TRBD2 may fit D (5 bases each). Germline V gene lookup returns CDR1 LNHNV and CDR2 YYDKDF (reference sequence). V was clipped by 1 base and J by 7 bases, with 11 bases between them. The CDR3 spans 13 residues.

The chain's CDR3 is CASRGTGINYGYTF. DNA for the CDR3: TGTGCCAGCAGGGGGACAGGTATTAACTATGGCTACACCTTC. The rearrangement links TRBV7-9 to TRBJ1-2; 8 nucleotides match TRBD1. CDR1 and CDR2 (germline): SEHNR, FQNEAQ (reference sequence). The CDR3 length is 14 residues. V lost 6 bases to trimming and J lost 1 base; unmatched junction nucleotides: 4.

The V and J genes are TRBV10-1 and TRBJ2-1; 10 bases align to TRBD2. Germline V gene sequence: CDR1 WNHNN, CDR2 SYGVQD (reference sequence). The V gene end was trimmed by 2 bases and the J gene end by 3 bases; junction bases not matched to a gene: 4. The CDR3 consists of 16 residues. Here the CDR3 reads CASSEASGRDYNEQFF. The CDR3, as DNA: TGCGCCAGCAGTGAGGCTAGCGGGAGAGACTACAATGAGCAGTTCTTC.

The chain couples TRBV5-1 to TRBJ1-3; no reliable D call. Deletions cut 0 bases from V and 0 bases from J, with 10 bases between. Germline lookup yields CDR1 SGHRS and CDR2 YFSETQ. The CDR3 consists of 16 residues. The CDR3 sequence: CASSLGTISSGNTIYF. CDR3 bases: TGCGCCAGCAGCTTGGGGACCATTAGCTCTGGAAACACCATATATTTT.

This sequence joins TRBV5-5 and TRBJ2-5; TRBD1 matches at 9 bases. The CDR3 runs to 19 residues. The germline CDR1 and CDR2 sequences are SGHKS and YYEKEE (reference sequence). V lost 2 bases and J lost 1; bases outside the gene matches: 15. CDR3 amino acids: CASSFQVRQGVVFQETQYF. The CDR3 DNA follows: TGTGCCAGCAGCTTTCAGGTACGACAGGGGGTTGTTTTCCAAGAGACCCAGTACTTC.

J is TRBJ2-7 and V is TRBV6-1; 7 bases line up with TRBD2. The CDR3 totals 13 residues. Germline V gene sequence: CDR1 MNHNS, CDR2 SASEGT. V lost 3 bases and J lost 2; bases outside the gene matches: 1. The CDR3: CASSEGTTYEQYF. The CDR3 nucleotides are TGTGCCAGCAGTGAGGGGACTACCTACGAGCAGTACTTC.

The chain carries TRBV4-1 and TRBJ2-7; no definite D call. The CDR3 covers 13 residues. CDR1 MGHRA and CDR2 YSYEKL come from the germline V gene. V was pared by 3 bases and J by 2 bases, with 8 bases between. The CDR3 sequence: CASSQSGAYEQYF. In nucleotides, the CDR3 is TGCGCCAGCAGCCAGTCTGGGGCCTACGAGCAGTACTTC.

The chain uses TRBV4-2 and TRBJ2-2, with 10 bases identical to TRBD2. CDR1 is LGHNA, CDR2 YNFKEQ, per germline. The CDR3 consists of 16 residues. V lost 3 bases, J lost 7 bases, and 8 bases stayed unmatched. The CDR3 DNA is TGTGCCAGCAGCCAGCTGGCTAGCGGGGGTGGCGGGGAGCTGTTTTTT. As protein: CASSQLASGGGGELFF.

Only one count was recorded for this clone. The gene calls are TRBV7-9 and TRBJ2-7; D remains unclear. Germline V gives CDR1 SEHNR, CDR2 FQNEAQ (reference sequence). V lost 1 base, J lost 1 base, and 5 bases lay in between. The CDR3 extends over 13 amino acids. CDR3 in DNA: TGTGCCAGCAGCTTAGGCCATTCCTACGAGCAGTACTTC. It is translated as CASSLGHSYEQYF. Supplemented by reference TRBV7-9 and TRBJ2-7, the full variable domain reads DTGVSQNPRHKITKRGQNVTFRCDPISEHNRLYWYRQTLGQGPEFLTYFQNEAQLEKSRLLSDRFSAERPKGSFSTLEIQRTEQGDSAMYLCASSLGHSYEQYFGPGTRLTVT.

The chain combines TRBV11-2 with TRBJ2-7, with a possible D match to TRBD2 (7 bases). The CDR3 sequence is 14 residues long. V gave up 6 bases and J gave up 6 bases, with 18 bases separating them. CDR1 is SGHAT and CDR2 is FQNNGV in the germline V gene. CDR3 protein: CASRIQGGRLEQYF. As DNA, the CDR3 is TGTGCCAGCAGGATACAGGGAGGGAGACTCGAGCAGTACTTC.

This clone was seen only once. This chain links TRBV7-8 with TRBJ2-2; TRBD1 matches 8 bases. CDR1 is SGHVS and CDR2 is FQNEAQ in the germline V gene. CDR3 length: 16 residues. V gave up 1 base and J gave up 2 bases; unmatched junction bases: 3. In DNA, the CDR3 is TGTGCCAGCAGCTTAGGGGCAGGGGGCAACACCGGGGAGCTGTTTTTT. This encodes CASSLGAGGNTGELFF.

The chain carries TRBV28 and TRBJ1-2; 10 nucleotides align to TRBD1. V lost 8 bases, J lost 8 bases, and 2 bases stayed unmatched. Germline V gene data show CDR1 as MDHEN and CDR2 as SYDVKM. The CDR3 spans 11 residues. As DNA, the CDR3 is TGTGCCAGCTCGGACAGGGGGGGCTACACCTTC. This sequence encodes CASSDRGGYTF.

This chain joins TRBV7-3 and TRBJ2-1, with D perhaps TRBD1 or TRBD2 (5 bases each). Germline CDR1 is SGHTA and CDR2 is FQGTGA. Trimming stripped 5 bases from V and 0 bases from J, with 14 bases between. The CDR3 has 16 amino acids. CDR3 nucleotide sequence: TGTGCCAGCAGCCCCGCCGGGACGAGCTCCTACAATGAGCAGTTCTTC. Residues: CASSPAGTSSYNEQFF.

The rearrangement joins TRBV4-1 to TRBJ1-1; 7 nucleotides agree with TRBD1. The germline V gene encodes CDR1 MGHRA and CDR2 YSYEKL. V gave up 5 bases and J gave up 0 bases; unmatched junction bases: 12. The CDR3 spans 17 residues. CDR3 region: CASSIRQGASLNTEAFF. CDR3 bases: TGCGCCAGCAGCATAAGACAGGGCGCCTCCCTGAACACTGAAGCTTTCTTT.

This chain connects TRBV28 to TRBJ1-5, with D unresolved. Germline V lookup: CDR1 MDHEN, CDR2 SYDVKM. The CDR3 has 16 amino acids. Trimming removed 3 bases at V and 0 bases at J, with 12 bases between. The CDR3: CASSFIRIHSNQPQHF. CDR3 nucleotides: TGTGCCAGCAGTTTCATCAGGATACATAGCAATCAGCCCCAGCATTTT.

V usage is TRBV7-9 and J usage is TRBJ2-5; tentatively, D is TRBD2 (6 bases). Per the germline V gene, CDR1 is SEHNR and CDR2 is FQNEAQ (reference sequence). The CDR3 covers 17 residues. The V and J ends lost 0 bases and 2 bases respectively, with 16 bases between them. For the CDR3, the DNA is TGTGCCAGCAGCTTAGCGGCTCGGACTATCCCTCAAGAGACCCAGTACTTC. Its translation is CASSLAARTIPQETQYF.

This rearrangement joins TRBV7-6 to TRBJ2-2, with TRBD2 matching over 8 bases. Trimming removed 1 base from V and 1 base from J; junction bases left unmatched: 2. The germline gives CDR1 SGHVS, CDR2 FNYEAQ. The CDR3 covers 16 residues. CDR3 DNA: TGTGCCAGCAGCTTAGTCGCGGGAGGGAACACCGGGGAGCTGTTTTTT. Translating gives CASSLVAGGNTGELFF. The complete variable domain, with remaining parts taken from reference TRBV7-6 and TRBJ2-2, reads GAGVSQSPRYKVTKRGQDVALRCDPISGHVSLYWYRQALGQGPEFLTYFNYEAQQDKSGLPNDRFSAERPEGSISTLTIQRTEQRDSAMYRCASSLVAGGNTGELFFGEGSRLTVL.

Note on this clone: Other nucleotide sequences in the sample specify the same CDR3. V is TRBV7-9 and J is TRBJ2-7; D not resolved. The V end lost 3 bases, the J end lost 1 base, and 4 bases lay between the germline ends. Germline CDR1 SEHNR, CDR2 FQNEAQ (reference sequence). This CDR3 is 12 amino acids long. CDR3 in amino acids: CASSFGSYEQYF. The CDR3 DNA is TGTGCCAGCAGCTTTGGGTCCTACGAGCAGTACTTC.

The chain recombines TRBV10-3 with TRBJ1-6; D gene unclear. Germline-derived CDR1 and CDR2 are ENHRY and SYGVKD. The CDR3 covers 14 residues. Trimming shortened V by 2 bases and J by 6 bases, and 8 bases separated the two germline ends. CDR3 DNA sequence: TGTGCCATCAGTGAGGCGTCGGCTAATTCACCCCTCCACTTT. Translated: CAISEASANSPLHF.

The V and J genes are TRBV2 and TRBJ2-1, with D unclear. Deletions cut 7 bases from V and 5 bases from J, with 9 bases between. CDR1 and CDR2 from the germline V gene are SNHLY and FYNNEI. The CDR3 loop spans 12 amino acids. The CDR3 DNA is TGTGCCAGCACCCTTCTTAACAATGAGCAGTTCTTC. Protein sequence: CASTLLNNEQFF.

The CDR3 reads CASENNRGPKNIQYF. CDR3 DNA: TGTGCCAGCGAGAATAACAGGGGGCCCAAAAACATTCAGTACTTC. The chain joins TRBV6-1 to TRBJ2-4, with 9 bases lining up with TRBD1. In germline, CDR1 is MNHNS, CDR2 SASEGT. The CDR3 totals 15 residues. V shed 8 bases and J 2 bases; nucleotides not matched to a gene: 7.

As DNA, the CDR3 is TGTGCCAGCTCACCACAGGGCCCTAGCGGGCCCACAGATACGCAGTATTTT. Protein product: CASSPQGPSGPTDTQYF. The V call is TRBV18, the J call TRBJ2-3; 8 bases align to TRBD2. The CDR3 is made up of 17 amino acids. After removal of 1 base from V and 2 bases from J, the junction contained 8 bases not matched to a gene. In germline, CDR1 is KGHSH, CDR2 LQKENI. Supplemented by reference TRBV18 and TRBJ2-3, the full variable domain reads NAGVMQNPRHLVRRRGQEARLRCSPMKGHSHVYWYRQLPEEGLKFMVYLQKENIIDESGMPKERFSAEFPKEGPSILRIQQVVRGDSAAYFCASSPQGPSGPTDTQYFGPGTRLTVL.

This chain connects TRBV4-1 to TRBJ1-5, with a weak D call TRBD1 (5 bases). The germline V gene encodes CDR1 MGHRA and CDR2 YSYEKL. The CDR3 is 13 amino acids. Deletions cut 0 bases from V and 6 bases from J, with 6 bases between. CDR3 amino acids: CASSQDQGQPQHF. DNA of the CDR3: TGCGCCAGCAGCCAAGATCAGGGTCAGCCCCAGCATTTT.

This chain joins TRBV5-1 and TRBJ2-1, with 9 bases lining up with TRBD2. Germline assignment: CDR1 SGHRS and CDR2 YFSETQ. The CDR3 loop spans 16 amino acids. Losses at the gene ends were 0 bases for V and 7 bases for J; bases not matched to a gene: 8. The CDR3 reads CASSLGAGGPRNEQFF. DNA for the CDR3: TGCGCCAGCAGCTTGGGGGCGGGGGGGCCGAGGAATGAGCAGTTCTTC.

The gene calls are TRBV10-1 and TRBJ2-3; 8 nucleotides agree with TRBD2. V lost 11 bases, J lost 3 bases, and 10 bases stayed unmatched. The germline V gene has CDR1 WNHNN and CDR2 SYGVQD (reference sequence). This CDR3 region has 14 residues. As DNA, the CDR3 is TGCGCCTCCTCCTCTAGCGGGTCGACAGATACGCAGTATTTT. Protein: CASSSSGSTDTQYF.